This TCR beta chain derives from a study of PD-L1 blockade in urothelial cancer. Study background: Once treatment had started, blood was analyzed at 3 weeks (second dose) and again at 6 weeks. Median T cell yield from blood was fewer than 150,000.

From germline, CDR1 is SQVTM and CDR2 ANQGSEA. J lost 2 bases, V lost 3 bases, and 2 bases had no gene match. CDR3 length: 16 amino acids. Clones were read by immunoSEQ multiplex PCR, and TCRdb kept only the in-frame ones, dropping some. In the table there are around 80,000 clones, around 87% of which are singletons. This TCR came from a woman in her 70s with urothelial cancer. Material: PBMCs, obtained around atezolizumab (anti-PD-L1) treatment. The chain has TRBV29-1 and TRBJ2-6; 12 bases map to TRBD1. CDR3 sequence: CSVEGQGAPGANVLTF. CDR3 coding DNA: TGCAGCGTTGAGGGACAGGGGGCGCCTGGGGCCAACGTCCTGACTTTC.